The 7 T cell receptor beta chains given below trace back to one sample, sequenced in a study of PD-1 blockade in mismatch repair-deficient tumors (dated 2017 in TCRdb). Library generation was performed with the immunoSEQ multiplex PCR assay. Sourced from immuneACCESS, this table was stored by TCRdb with only in-frame sequences that have V and J called. A share of the clones is absent; for the studies checked, an unresolved V gene accounts for under half, and the remainder has no known explanation. The sample records 80,000 to 130,000 clones, over 65% of which are singletons. The leading ten clones occupy 6.3% of the sample. The source was peripheral blood, collected approximately 8 months after starting pembrolizumab. These receptors originate from an adult with mismatch repair-deficient cancer.

This chain uses TRBV6-5 with TRBJ1-5, with TRBD1 as a possible D gene (5 bases). CDR1 and CDR2 (germline): MNHEY, SVGAGI. The CDR3 has 14 amino acids. Trimming pared 4 bases from V and 0 bases from J, leaving 7 bases between. The CDR3 DNA reads TGTGCCAGCAGTTTGGGGGATAGCAATCAGCCCCAGCATTTT. Encoded protein: CASSLGDSNQPQHF.

The chain joins TRBV6-5 to TRBJ2-2; maybe TRBD2 (5 bases). This CDR3 comprises 14 residues. CDR1 MNHEY and CDR2 SVGAGI come from the germline V gene. V was pared by 3 bases and J by 8 bases, with 13 bases between. In DNA, the CDR3 is TGTGCCAGCAGTTATCAACTAGAAGCTGGGGAGCTGTTTTTT. It encodes CASSYQLEAGELFF.

To note about this clone: A much more abundant neighbour one base away suggests this may be a read error. The chain employs TRBV7-2 and TRBJ2-7, with no clear D. The CDR3 spans 11 residues. The V and J ends lost 5 bases and 3 bases respectively, with 5 bases between them. CDR1 is SGHTA, CDR2 FQGNSA, per germline. The CDR3 DNA reads TGTGCCAGCAGCCCCAGCTACGAGCAGTACTTC. This encodes CASSPSYEQYF. Drawing the rest from reference TRBV7-2 and TRBJ2-7, the complete variable domain is GAGVSQSPSNKVTEKGKDVELRCDPISGHTALYWYRQSLGQGLEFLIYFQGNSAPDKSGLPSDRFSAERTGGSVSTLTIQRTQQEDSAVYLCASSPSYEQYFGPGTRLTVT.

The V and J genes are TRBV11-3 and TRBJ2-1; TRBD1 matches 11 bases. The germline gives CDR1 SGHNT, CDR2 YENEEA. The length of the CDR3 is 13 residues. V dropped 8 bases and J dropped 7; count of bases not matched to a gene: 4. The CDR3 spells CASWDRGSNEQFF. In nucleotides, the CDR3 is TGTGCCAGCTGGGACAGGGGGTCAAATGAGCAGTTCTTC.

This sequence joins TRBV30 and TRBJ1-2; D is uncertain. The ends were cut back, 0 bases at V and 5 bases at J, with 7 bases in the middle. Per germline, CDR1 GTSNPN and CDR2 SVGIG (reference sequence). The CDR3 has 12 residues. DNA for the CDR3: TGTGCCTGGAGTGTCTCCGTATATGGCTACACCTTC. Its translation is CAWSVSVYGYTF.

The chain joins TRBV9 to TRBJ2-3, with TRBD2 identical over 7 bases. The CDR3 consists of 15 residues. Unmatched junction bases numbered 7, after V lost 4 bases and J lost 2 bases. Germline assignment: CDR1 SGDLS and CDR2 YYNGEE. This chain's CDR3 is CASSTGGRPTDTQYF. The CDR3 DNA reads as TGTGCCAGCAGCACCGGGGGGAGGCCCACAGATACGCAGTATTTT.

J is TRBJ1-2 and V is TRBV29-1, with 7 positions matching TRBD1. Germline V lookup: CDR1 SQVTM, CDR2 ANQGSEA. CDR3 size: 14 residues. The trim removed 6 bases at V and 0 bases at J, leaving 7 bases unmatched. CDR3 in amino acids: CSVTGTDTNYGYTF. The CDR3 DNA follows: TGCAGCGTGACCGGGACAGATACTAACTATGGCTACACCTTC.